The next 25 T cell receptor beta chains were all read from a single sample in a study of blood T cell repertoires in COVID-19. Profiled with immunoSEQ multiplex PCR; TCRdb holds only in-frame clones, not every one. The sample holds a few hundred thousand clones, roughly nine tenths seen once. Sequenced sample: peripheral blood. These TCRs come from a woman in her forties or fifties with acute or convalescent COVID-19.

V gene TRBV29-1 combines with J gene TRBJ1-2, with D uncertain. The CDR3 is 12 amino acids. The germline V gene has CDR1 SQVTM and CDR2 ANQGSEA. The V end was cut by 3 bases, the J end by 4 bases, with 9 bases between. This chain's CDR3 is CSVDRKPYGYTF. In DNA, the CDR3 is TGCAGCGTTGACAGAAAACCCTATGGCTACACCTTC.

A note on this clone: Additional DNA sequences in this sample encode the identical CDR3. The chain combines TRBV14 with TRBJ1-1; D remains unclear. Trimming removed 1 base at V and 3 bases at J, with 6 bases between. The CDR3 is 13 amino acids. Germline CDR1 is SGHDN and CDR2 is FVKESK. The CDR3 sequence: CASSQGLDTEAFF. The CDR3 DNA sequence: TGTGCCAGCAGCCAAGGGCTCGACACTGAAGCTTTCTTT.

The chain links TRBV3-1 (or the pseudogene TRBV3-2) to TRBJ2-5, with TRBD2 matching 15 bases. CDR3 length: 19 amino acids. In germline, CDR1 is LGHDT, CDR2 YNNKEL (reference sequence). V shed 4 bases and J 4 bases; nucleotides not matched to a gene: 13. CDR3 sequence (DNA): TGTGCCAGCAGCCCGCTTTTTGGACTAGCGGGAGGGCCGGGAGAGACCCAGTACTTC. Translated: CASSPLFGLAGGPGETQYF.

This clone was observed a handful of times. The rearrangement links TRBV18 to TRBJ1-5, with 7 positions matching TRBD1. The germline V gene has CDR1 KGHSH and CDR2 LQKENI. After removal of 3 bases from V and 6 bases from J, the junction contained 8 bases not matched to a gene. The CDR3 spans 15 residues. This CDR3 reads CASSPSTGMGQPQHF. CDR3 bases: TGTGCCAGCTCACCTTCGACAGGGATGGGTCAGCCCCAGCATTTT.

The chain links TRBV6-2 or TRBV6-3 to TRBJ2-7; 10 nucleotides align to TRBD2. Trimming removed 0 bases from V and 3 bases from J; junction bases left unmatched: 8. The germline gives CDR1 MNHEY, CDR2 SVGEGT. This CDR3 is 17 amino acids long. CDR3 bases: TGTGCCAGCAGTTACTCGATGGTGGCTAGCGGGAGCTACGAGCAGTACTTC. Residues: CASSYSMVASGSYEQYF.

The DNA of the CDR3 is TGTGCCAGCAGCCCCCACCCGGACAGGGCCTACGAGCAGTACTTC. This translates into CASSPHPDRAYEQYF. The gene calls are TRBV7-9 and TRBJ2-7, with 8 positions matching TRBD1. CDR1 SEHNR and CDR2 FQNEAQ come from the germline V gene (reference sequence). Trimming took 5 bases from V and 2 from J; bases not matched to a gene: 8. The CDR3 has 15 residues.

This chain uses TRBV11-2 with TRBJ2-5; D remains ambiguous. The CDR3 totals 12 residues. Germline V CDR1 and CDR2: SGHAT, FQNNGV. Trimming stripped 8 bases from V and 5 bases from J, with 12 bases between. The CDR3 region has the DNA TGTGCCAGCCGCGGCCCCGCGGAGACCCAGTACTTC. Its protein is CASRGPAETQYF.

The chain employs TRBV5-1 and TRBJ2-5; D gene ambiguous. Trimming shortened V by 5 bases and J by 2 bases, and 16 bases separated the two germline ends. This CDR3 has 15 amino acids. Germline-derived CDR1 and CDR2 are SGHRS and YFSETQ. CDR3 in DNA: TGCGCCAGCAGAGTGACGACAAGACCACAAGAGACCCAGTACTTC. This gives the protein CASRVTTRPQETQYF.

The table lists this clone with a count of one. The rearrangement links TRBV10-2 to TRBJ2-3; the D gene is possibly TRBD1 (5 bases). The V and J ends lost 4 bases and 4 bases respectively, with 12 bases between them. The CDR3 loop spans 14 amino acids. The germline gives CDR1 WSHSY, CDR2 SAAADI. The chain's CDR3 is CASSGGSRADTQYF. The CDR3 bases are TGCGCCAGCAGTGGGGGCAGTAGGGCAGATACGCAGTATTTT.

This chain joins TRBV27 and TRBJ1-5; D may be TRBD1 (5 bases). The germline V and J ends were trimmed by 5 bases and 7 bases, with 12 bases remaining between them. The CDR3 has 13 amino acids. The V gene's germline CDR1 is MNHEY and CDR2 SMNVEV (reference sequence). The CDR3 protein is CASSIFGGQPQHF. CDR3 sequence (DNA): TGTGCCAGCAGTATCTTCGGGGGACAGCCCCAGCATTTT.

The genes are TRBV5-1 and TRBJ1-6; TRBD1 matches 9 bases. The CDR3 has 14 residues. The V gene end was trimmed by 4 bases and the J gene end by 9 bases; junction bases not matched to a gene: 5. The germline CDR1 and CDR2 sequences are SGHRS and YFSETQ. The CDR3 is CASSPGQGTSPLHF. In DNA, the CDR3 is TGCGCCAGCAGCCCCGGACAGGGGACTTCACCCCTCCACTTT.

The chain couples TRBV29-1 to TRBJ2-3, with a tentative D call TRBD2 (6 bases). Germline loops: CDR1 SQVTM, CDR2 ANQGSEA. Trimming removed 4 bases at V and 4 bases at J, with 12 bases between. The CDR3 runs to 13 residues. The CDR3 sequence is CSVVRGSADTQYF. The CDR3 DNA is TGCAGCGTTGTTCGGGGGTCGGCAGATACGCAGTATTTT.

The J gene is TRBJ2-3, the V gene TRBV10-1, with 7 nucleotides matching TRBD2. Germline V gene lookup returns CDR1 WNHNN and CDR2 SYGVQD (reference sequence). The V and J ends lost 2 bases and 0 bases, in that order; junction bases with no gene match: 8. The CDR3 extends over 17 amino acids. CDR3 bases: TGCGCCAGCAGTGAGCCTCCTAGCGGCTCCAGCACAGATACGCAGTATTTT. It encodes CASSEPPSGSSTDTQYF.

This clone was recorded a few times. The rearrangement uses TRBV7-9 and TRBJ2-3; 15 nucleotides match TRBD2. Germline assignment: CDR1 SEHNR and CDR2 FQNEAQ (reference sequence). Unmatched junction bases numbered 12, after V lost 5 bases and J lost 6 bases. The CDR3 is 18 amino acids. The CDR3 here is CASSPRLGLAGGWDTQYF. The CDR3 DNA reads TGTGCCAGCAGCCCACGACTGGGACTAGCGGGGGGTTGGGATACGCAGTATTTT. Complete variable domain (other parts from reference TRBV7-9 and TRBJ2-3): DTGVSQNPRHKITKRGQNVTFRCDPISEHNRLYWYRQTLGQGPEFLTYFQNEAQLEKSRLLSDRFSAERPKGSFSTLEIQRTEQGDSAMYLCASSPRLGLAGGWDTQYFGPGTRLTVL.

The CDR3 bases are TGTGCCAGCTCTCCGGGCCGATCGGGAGGCAATGAGCAGTTCTTC. Its translation: CASSPGRSGGNEQFF. The chain recombines TRBV18 with TRBJ2-1, with 7 bases identical to TRBD2. The length of the CDR3 is 15 residues. J lost 6 bases, V lost 6 bases, and 11 bases had no gene match. Per germline, CDR1 KGHSH and CDR2 LQKENI. The entire variable domain, with the rest obtained from reference TRBV18 and TRBJ2-1, is as follows: NAGVMQNPRHLVRRRGQEARLRCSPMKGHSHVYWYRQLPEEGLKFMVYLQKENIIDESGMPKERFSAEFPKEGPSILRIQQVVRGDSAAYFCASSPGRSGGNEQFFGPGTRLTVL.

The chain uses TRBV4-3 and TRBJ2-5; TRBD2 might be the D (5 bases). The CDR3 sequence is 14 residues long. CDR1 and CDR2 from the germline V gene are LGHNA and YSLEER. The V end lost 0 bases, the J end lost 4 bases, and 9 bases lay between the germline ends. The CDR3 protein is CASSQDAAGETQYF. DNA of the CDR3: TGCGCCAGCAGCCAAGATGCGGCGGGAGAGACCCAGTACTTC.

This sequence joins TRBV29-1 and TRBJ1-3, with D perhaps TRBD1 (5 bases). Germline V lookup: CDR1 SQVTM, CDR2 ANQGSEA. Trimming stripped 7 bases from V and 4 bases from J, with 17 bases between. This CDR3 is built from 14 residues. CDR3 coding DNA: TGCAGCGCCCAAGGGGACTCGGGAGGAAACACCATATATTTT. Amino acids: CSAQGDSGGNTIYF.

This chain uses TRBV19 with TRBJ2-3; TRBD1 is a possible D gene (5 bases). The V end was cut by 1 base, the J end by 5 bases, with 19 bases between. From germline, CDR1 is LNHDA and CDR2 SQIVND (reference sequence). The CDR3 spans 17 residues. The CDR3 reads CASSIGGTGHWRDTQYF. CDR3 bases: TGTGCCAGTAGTATAGGTGGAACAGGCCACTGGAGAGATACGCAGTATTTT.

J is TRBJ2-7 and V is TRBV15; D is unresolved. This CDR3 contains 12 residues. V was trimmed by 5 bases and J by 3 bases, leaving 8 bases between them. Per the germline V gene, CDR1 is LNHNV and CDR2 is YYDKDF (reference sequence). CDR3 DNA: TGTGCCACCAGCGCCTCAGTCTACGAGCAGTACTTC. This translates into CATSASVYEQYF.

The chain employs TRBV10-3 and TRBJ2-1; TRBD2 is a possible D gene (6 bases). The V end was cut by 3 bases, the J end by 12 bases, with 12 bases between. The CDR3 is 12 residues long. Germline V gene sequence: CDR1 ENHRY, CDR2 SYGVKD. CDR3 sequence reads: CAISDILGGQFF. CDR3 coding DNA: TGTGCCATCAGTGATATATTGGGGGGGCAGTTCTTC.

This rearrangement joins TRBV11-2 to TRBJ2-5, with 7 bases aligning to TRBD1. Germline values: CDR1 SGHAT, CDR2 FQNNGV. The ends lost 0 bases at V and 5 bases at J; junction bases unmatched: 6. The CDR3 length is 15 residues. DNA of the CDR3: TGTGCCAGCAGCTTAGATGTTCAGGGGGTGGAGACCCAGTACTTC. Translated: CASSLDVQGVETQYF.

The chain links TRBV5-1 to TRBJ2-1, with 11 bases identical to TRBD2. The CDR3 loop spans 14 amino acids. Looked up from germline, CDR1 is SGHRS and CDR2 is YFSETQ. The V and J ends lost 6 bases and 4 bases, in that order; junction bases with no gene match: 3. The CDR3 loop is CASKTSGGYNEQFF. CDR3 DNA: TGCGCCAGCAAAACTAGCGGGGGTTACAATGAGCAGTTCTTC.

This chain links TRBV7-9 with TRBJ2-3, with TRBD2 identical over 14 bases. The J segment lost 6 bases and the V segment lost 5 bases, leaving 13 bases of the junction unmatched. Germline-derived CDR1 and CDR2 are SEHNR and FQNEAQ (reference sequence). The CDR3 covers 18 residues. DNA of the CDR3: TGTGCCAGCAGCCAGGGACTAGCGGGGGCCGGGAGGTTCGATACGCAGTATTTT. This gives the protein CASSQGLAGAGRFDTQYF.

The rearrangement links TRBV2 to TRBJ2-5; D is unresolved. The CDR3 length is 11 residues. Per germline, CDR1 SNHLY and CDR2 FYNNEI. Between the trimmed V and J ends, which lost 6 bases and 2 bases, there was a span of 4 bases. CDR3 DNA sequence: TGTGCCAGCAGGAGTCAAGAGACCCAGTACTTC. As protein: CASRSQETQYF.

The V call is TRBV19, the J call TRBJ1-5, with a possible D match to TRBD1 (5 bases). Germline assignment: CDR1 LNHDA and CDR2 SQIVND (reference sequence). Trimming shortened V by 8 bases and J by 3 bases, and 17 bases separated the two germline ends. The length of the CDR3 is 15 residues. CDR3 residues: CASGEGRLINQPQHF. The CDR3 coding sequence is TGTGCCAGTGGGGAGGGGCGGTTAATCAATCAGCCCCAGCATTTT.